The 6 T cell receptor beta chains in this list originate from one sample, sequenced in a study of CD8 T cells in Susac syndrome. Reverse transcription of 0.5 to 1 ug RNA was performed with random hexamers. MiXCR, applied by TCRdb to the immunoSEQ multiplex PCR reads, yields one record per CDR3 protein. The profile shows roughly 84,000 distinct CDR3 sequences, about 95% of them singletons. Input material: CD8+ T cells from PBMCs. These receptors were taken from a human donor with Susac syndrome.

In its sample, this clonotype was seen a few times. The V call is TRBV9, the J call TRBJ1-1; unclear D gene. The germline V gene has CDR1 SGDLS and CDR2 YYNGEE. CDR3 length: 12 amino acids. Trimming stripped 4 bases from V and 7 bases from J, with 11 bases between. CDR3 amino acids: CASSPEAGEAFF. The CDR3 DNA reads as TGTGCCAGCAGCCCCGAAGCAGGTGAAGCTTTCTTT.

This clonotype appeared once. V usage is TRBV7-8 and J usage is TRBJ2-3, with 8 bases that match TRBD2. The CDR3 has 15 amino acids. The J segment lost 0 bases and the V segment lost 5 bases, leaving 4 bases of the junction unmatched. Per the germline V gene, CDR1 is SGHVS and CDR2 is FQNEAQ. Here the CDR3 reads CASSDASGSTDTQYF. CDR3 bases: TGTGCCAGCAGCGATGCTAGCGGGAGCACAGATACGCAGTATTTT.

This sequence joins TRBV19 and TRBJ2-5, with 8 bases identical to TRBD1. Germline CDR1 reads LNHDA; CDR2 reads SQIVND (reference sequence). The CDR3 length is 12 residues. Trimming cost V 7 bases and J 3 bases; bases outside gene matches: 1. The CDR3 region is CASTTGEETQYF. CDR3 nucleotides: TGTGCCAGTACGACAGGGGAAGAGACCCAGTACTTC.

This chain uses TRBV20-1 with TRBJ2-7; TRBD1 aligns across 10 bases. The V and J ends lost 0 bases and 4 bases, in that order; junction bases with no gene match: 6. In germline, CDR1 is DFQATT, CDR2 SNEGSKA (reference sequence). CDR3 length: 15 amino acids. The CDR3, as DNA: TGCAGTGCTAGAGATAAGGGGACAGGGGTTTACGAGCAGTACGTC. Residues: CSARDKGTGVYEQYV.

The chain carries TRBV5-1 and TRBJ2-2; tentative D call: TRBD2 (5 bases). The ends were cut back, 4 bases at V and 4 bases at J, with 17 bases in the middle. Germline V gives CDR1 SGHRS, CDR2 YFSETQ. CDR3 size: 16 residues. CDR3 region: CASSPHRGASTGELFF. Here the CDR3 DNA reads TGCGCCAGCAGCCCCCACCGGGGAGCGAGCACCGGGGAGCTGTTTTTT.

This chain links TRBV4-3 with TRBJ2-2; 14 nucleotides agree with TRBD2. Trimming cost V 4 bases and J 3 bases; bases outside gene matches: 1. Germline V gives CDR1 LGHNA, CDR2 YSLEER. The CDR3 contains 16 residues. CDR3 nucleotide sequence: TGCGCCAGCAGCCCGGGACTAGCGGGGGACACCGGGGAGCTGTTTTTT. Its protein product is CASSPGLAGDTGELFF.